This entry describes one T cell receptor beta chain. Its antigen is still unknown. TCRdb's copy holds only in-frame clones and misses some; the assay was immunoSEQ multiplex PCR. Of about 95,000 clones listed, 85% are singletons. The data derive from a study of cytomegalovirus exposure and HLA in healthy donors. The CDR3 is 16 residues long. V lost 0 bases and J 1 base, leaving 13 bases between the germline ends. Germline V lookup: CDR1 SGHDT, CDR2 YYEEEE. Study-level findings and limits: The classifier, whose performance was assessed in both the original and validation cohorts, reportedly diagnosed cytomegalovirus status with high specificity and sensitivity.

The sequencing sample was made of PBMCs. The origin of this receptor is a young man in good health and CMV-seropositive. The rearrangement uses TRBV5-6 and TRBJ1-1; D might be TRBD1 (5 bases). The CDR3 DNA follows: TGTGCCAGCAGCTTGGGAGGAGGGGCGGAGAACACTGAAGCTTTCTTT. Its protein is CASSLGGGAENTEAFF.